This TCR beta chain was identified during a study of blood T cell repertoires in COVID-19. Whole-study context: PBMCs, B-cell-depleted T cells, or T cells were the source of the cDNA or gDNA that made up the material.

V shed 5 bases, J shed 3 bases, and the junction held 13 bases outside the gene matches. Germline-derived CDR1 and CDR2 are SGHVS and FQNEAQ. The CDR3 is made up of 17 amino acids. Authors' analysis steps: The assay estimated nucleated cells by amplifying reference gene primers. Clones were read by immunoSEQ multiplex PCR, and TCRdb kept only the in-frame ones, dropping some. That table is the source of V, J and clone size, and D and trimming were worked out from the DNA. The table has some 90,000 clones, roughly nine tenths seen once. The J gene is TRBJ2-1, the V gene TRBV7-8; 7 bases fit TRBD2. Sequenced: peripheral blood. This clonotype originated in a man in his fifties or sixties with COVID-19, enrolled during active disease. This chain's CDR3 is CASSPTRAGAYYNEQFF. The CDR3 DNA is TGTGCCAGCAGCCCCACGAGGGCGGGAGCCTACTACAATGAGCAGTTCTTC. Filled out from reference TRBV7-8 and TRBJ2-1, the complete variable domain reads GAGVSQSPRYKVAKRGQDVALRCDPISGHVSLFWYQQALGQGPEFLTYFQNEAQLDKSGLPSDRFFAERPEGSVSTLKIQRTQQEDSAVYLCASSPTRAGAYYNEQFFGPGTRLTVL.